This T cell receptor beta chain stems from a study of CD8 T cells in Susac syndrome. Random-hexamer reverse transcription was applied to roughly 0.45 to 1 ug RNA. TCRdb called the immunoSEQ multiplex PCR reads again in MiXCR, with one record for every CDR3 protein. The sample carries approximately 130,000 distinct CDR3 sequences, 94% recorded once. Input material: CD4+ T cells from PBMCs. The receptor was isolated from a human donor in good health.

The chain's CDR3 is CASSQVVGEIYEQYF. CDR3 nucleotide sequence: TGTGCCAGCAGCCAAGTTGTGGGAGAAATTTACGAGCAGTACTTC. The chain uses TRBV3-1 and TRBJ2-7; D possibly corresponds to TRBD2 (5 bases). The V end lost 1 base, the J end lost 4 bases, and 14 bases lay between the germline ends. Germline assignment: CDR1 LGHDT and CDR2 YNNKEL (reference sequence). The CDR3 covers 15 residues.